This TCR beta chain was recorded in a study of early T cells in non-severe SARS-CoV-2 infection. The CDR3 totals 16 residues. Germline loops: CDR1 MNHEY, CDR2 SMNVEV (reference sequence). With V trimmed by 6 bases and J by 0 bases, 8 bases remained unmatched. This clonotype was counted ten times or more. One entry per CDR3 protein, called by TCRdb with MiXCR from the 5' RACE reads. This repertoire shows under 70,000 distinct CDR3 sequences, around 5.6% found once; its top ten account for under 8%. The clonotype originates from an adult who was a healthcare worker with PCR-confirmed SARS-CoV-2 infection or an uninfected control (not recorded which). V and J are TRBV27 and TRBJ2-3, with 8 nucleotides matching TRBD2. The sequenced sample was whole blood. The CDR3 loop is CASSLPSSGSTDTQYF. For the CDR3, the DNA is TGTGCCAGCAGCCTCCCGTCTAGCGGGAGCACAGATACGCAGTATTTT.